This T cell receptor beta chain was captured by sequencing in a study of siplizumab effects on memory and regulatory T cells. Here immunoSEQ multiplex PCR was the method, and the copy in TCRdb shows in-frame clones only, minus some. The sample includes 85,000 or so clones, approximately 95% seen only once; the top ten take 18%. This clone was observed a handful of times. Trimming removed 5 bases from V and 0 bases from J, with 20 bases in between. Per germline, CDR1 MDHEN and CDR2 SYDVKM. The CDR3 has 19 residues. The sequence was collected from a human donor in good health. The source material was CD8+ T cells sorted from blood. The chain recombines TRBV28 with TRBJ2-6, with D unclear. DNA of the CDR3: TGTGCCAGCAGTGCATCTTGGCGGTCCTCTGGCTCTGGGGCCAACGTCCTGACTTTC. Encoded protein: CASSASWRSSGSGANVLTF.